The 17 T cell receptor beta chains reported below all come from one sample, sequenced in a study of response to subunit inactivated influenza vaccine. MiXCR was run by TCRdb on the RT-PCR reads, yielding one entry per CDR3 protein. Of hundreds of thousands of distinct CDR3 sequences in the sample, 6.5% to 8% are singletons; the top ten hold roughly 13%. Specimen: PBMCs from blood, collected around 2 years after vaccination. The receptors originated from a man aged 50 to 69 who received an inactivated influenza vaccine.

CDR3 coding DNA: TGTGCCAGCAGCACCCGACCGAGCCTGAAAGAGACCCAGTACTTC. This translates into CASSTRPSLKETQYF. The chain recombines TRBV7-2 with TRBJ2-5; D gene uncertain. This CDR3 is built from 15 residues. Germline V gene lookup returns CDR1 SGHTA and CDR2 FQGNSA. Trimming took 5 bases from V and 3 from J, leaving 16 bases between them.

The chain carries TRBV2 and TRBJ2-7; TRBD1 is a possible D gene (6 bases). Trimming pared 6 bases from V and 3 bases from J, leaving 15 bases between. This CDR3 comprises 14 residues. In germline, CDR1 is SNHLY, CDR2 FYNNEI. The CDR3 loop is CASRSDRRHYEQYF. CDR3 sequence (DNA): TGTGCCAGCAGGTCGGACAGACGACACTACGAGCAGTACTTC.

The chain joins TRBV11-2 to TRBJ1-1; D remains ambiguous. The CDR3 has 15 residues. Trimming stripped 3 bases from V and 0 bases from J, with 11 bases between. Germline V lookup: CDR1 SGHAT, CDR2 FQNNGV. CDR3 coding DNA: TGTGCCAGCAGCTTTGCCCTTTCCATGAACACTGAAGCTTTCTTT. Amino acid sequence: CASSFALSMNTEAFF.

This chain connects TRBV27 to TRBJ2-1; 16 nucleotides align to TRBD2. The CDR3 consists of 18 residues. Per the germline V gene, CDR1 is MNHEY and CDR2 is SMNVEV (reference sequence). The V gene end was trimmed by 4 bases and the J gene end by 7 bases; junction bases not matched to a gene: 10. This chain's CDR3 is CASSWPGTSGGAGNEQFF. As DNA, the CDR3 is TGTGCCAGCAGTTGGCCGGGGACTAGCGGGGGGGCCGGTAATGAGCAGTTCTTC.

This clonotype has a count of ten or more. This chain links TRBV3-1 with TRBJ2-1; D perhaps matches TRBD1 (7 bases). The germline V gene has CDR1 LGHDT and CDR2 YNNKEL (reference sequence). V was clipped by 1 base and J by 9 bases, with 16 bases between them. This CDR3 has 15 amino acids. The CDR3, as DNA: TGTGCCAGCAGCCAAGTATACGGCAGGGGGGCTGAGCAGTTCTTC. It specifies CASSQVYGRGAEQFF.

This clonotype has just a few counts. This sequence joins TRBV20-1 and TRBJ2-5; possible D gene TRBD1, 5 bases. Germline CDR1 and CDR2: DFQATT and SNEGSKA (reference sequence). This CDR3 spans 14 amino acids. Trimming took 6 bases from V and 2 from J, leaving 16 bases between them. The CDR3 region has the DNA TGCAGTGCGAGGACACACCAAAATCAAGAGACCCAGTACTTC. This sequence encodes CSARTHQNQETQYF.

In this sample, this clonotype turned up a few times. CDR3 residues: CASSLAGSVDEQFF. The CDR3 DNA follows: TGTGCCAGCAGCTTAGCAGGGAGTGTCGATGAGCAGTTCTTC. This rearrangement joins TRBV7-8 to TRBJ2-1; D possibly corresponds to TRBD2 (5 bases). This CDR3 spans 14 amino acids. Trimming removed 0 bases at V and 8 bases at J, with 11 bases between. Germline V gene sequence: CDR1 SGHVS, CDR2 FQNEAQ.

This clonotype showed up many times. The rearrangement joins TRBV3-1 to TRBJ1-1; D may be TRBD1 (5 bases). Germline assignment: CDR1 LGHDT and CDR2 YNNKEL (reference sequence). The V end was cut by 2 bases, the J end by 10 bases, with 11 bases between. This CDR3 contains 12 residues. The CDR3 DNA reads TGTGCCAGCAGCCAAACCGGGGGGACAGCTTTCTTT. Translated, it gives CASSQTGGTAFF.

This clonotype has at least ten counts. The genes are TRBV5-1 and TRBJ2-2, with a weak D call TRBD1 (6 bases). Germline CDR1 SGHRS, CDR2 YFSETQ. CDR3 size: 15 residues. Trimming left V 3 bases short and J 3 bases short, with 12 bases between. The CDR3 protein is CASSSQGLDTGELFF. CDR3 DNA sequence: TGCGCCAGCAGCTCACAGGGTCTCGACACCGGGGAGCTGTTTTTT.

This clonotype turned up a few times. The chain recombines TRBV20-1 with TRBJ2-1; D is ambiguous. The CDR3 consists of 11 residues. In germline, CDR1 is DFQATT, CDR2 SNEGSKA (reference sequence). V was cut by 3 bases and J by 5 bases, with 5 bases left in between. Written as DNA, the CDR3 is TGCAGTGCTAGTGTGGACAATGAGCAGTTCTTC. Translation gives CSASVDNEQFF.

The chain recombines TRBV12-3 or TRBV12-4 with TRBJ2-7; weak D call: TRBD1 (6 bases). The CDR3 has 14 residues. V shed 7 bases and J shed 2 bases, with 15 bases lying between them. CDR3 residues: CASKTGTRTYEQYF. CDR3 sequence (DNA): TGTGCCAGCAAGACCGGGACAAGAACCTACGAGCAGTACTTC.

The chain employs TRBV6-4 and TRBJ2-3; D unresolved. The CDR3 runs 17 residues. V lost 7 bases and J lost 0, with 20 bases in between. Germline V lookup: CDR1 MRHNA, CDR2 SNTAGT. As DNA, the CDR3 is TGTGCCAGCATAACTCAGGCCCTCTCCTACAGCACAGATACGCAGTATTTT. Protein product: CASITQALSYSTDTQYF.

This clonotype was counted many times. The J gene is TRBJ1-1, the V gene TRBV3-1; perhaps TRBD1 as D (5 bases). V was cut by 8 bases and J by 3 bases, with 13 bases left in between. Germline V lookup: CDR1 LGHDT, CDR2 YNNKEL (reference sequence). CDR3 length equals 13 residues. This CDR3 reads CASVNRPDTEAFF. CDR3 bases: TGTGCCAGCGTCAACAGGCCGGACACTGAAGCTTTCTTT.

In its sample, this clonotype was seen a few times. The chain carries TRBV11-2 and TRBJ2-3, with TRBD2 as a possible D gene (5 bases). Trimming left V 3 bases short and J 1 base short, with 20 bases between. The germline V gene encodes CDR1 SGHAT and CDR2 FQNNGV. This CDR3 has 18 residues. Here the CDR3 DNA reads TGTGCCAGCAGCTTTTCCTTGCGCCTACCCGGGGGCACAGATACGCAGTATTTT. Residues: CASSFSLRLPGGTDTQYF.

This clonotype has just a few counts. The rearrangement links TRBV4-3 to TRBJ2-1; tentative D call: TRBD1 (5 bases). This CDR3 has 16 residues. The germline V and J ends were trimmed by 0 bases and 2 bases, with 11 bases remaining between them. Germline assignment: CDR1 LGHNA and CDR2 YSLEER. CDR3 sequence: CASSQDKGAAYNEQFF. CDR3 bases: TGCGCCAGCAGCCAAGATAAAGGGGCAGCCTACAATGAGCAGTTCTTC.

The chain links TRBV6-1 to TRBJ2-5, with D perhaps assigned TRBD1 or TRBD2 (6 bases each). CDR1 and CDR2 from the germline V gene are MNHNS and SASEGT. Trimming shortened V by 2 bases and J by 1 base, and 14 bases separated the two germline ends. The CDR3 has 16 amino acids. The CDR3 protein is CASSEKGGRSQETQYF. The CDR3 DNA follows: TGTGCCAGCAGTGAAAAGGGGGGACGGAGCCAAGAGACCCAGTACTTC.

This clonotype was detected a few times. The rearrangement uses TRBV7-3 and TRBJ2-1, with D unresolved. V shed 5 bases and J shed 6 bases, with 14 bases lying between them. This CDR3 has 14 residues. Germline CDR1 reads SGHTA; CDR2 reads FQGTGA. The CDR3 DNA reads as TGTGCCAGCAGCCCTCGGCCCGGGTCCAATGAGCAGTTCTTC. It encodes CASSPRPGSNEQFF.